This TCR beta chain was profiled in a study of PD-1 blockade in classical Hodgkin lymphoma. Notes on the study in general: Complete responders showed a baseline diversity that resembled the diversity of newly diagnosed patients.

Comments on this clone: Its cognate antigen is unknown.

Every single patient, without exception, relapsed after autologous stem cell transplantation, and brentuximab vedotin exposure varied. Patients reached a best response of complete response, partial response or progressive disease. CDR1 MGHDK and CDR2 SYGVNS come from the germline V gene. There are 17 residues in the CDR3. Germline trimming cut 3 bases from V and 1 base from J; bases unmatched to any gene: 8. Repertoires were generated with immunoSEQ multiplex PCR, while TCRdb's copy carries only in-frame clones and drops some. The sample shows around 10,000 clones, nearly 80% of them seen only once. This clonotype was sampled from a human donor with classical Hodgkin lymphoma. The material sequenced was peripheral blood mononuclear cells (PBMCs), taken before the second cycle of nivolumab. The chain carries TRBV25-1 and TRBJ2-2, with TRBD1 matching 7 bases. The chain's CDR3 is CASSDPSRTGNTGELFF. Here the CDR3 DNA reads TGTGCCAGCAGTGACCCCTCCAGGACAGGGAACACCGGGGAGCTGTTTTTT. Using reference TRBV25-1 and TRBJ2-2 for the parts outside the CDR3, the full variable domain is EADIYQTPRYLVIGTGKKITLECSQTMGHDKMYWYQQDPGMELHLIHYSYGVNSTEKGDLSSESTVSRIRTEHFPLTLESARPSHTSQYLCASSDPSRTGNTGELFFGEGSRLTVL.